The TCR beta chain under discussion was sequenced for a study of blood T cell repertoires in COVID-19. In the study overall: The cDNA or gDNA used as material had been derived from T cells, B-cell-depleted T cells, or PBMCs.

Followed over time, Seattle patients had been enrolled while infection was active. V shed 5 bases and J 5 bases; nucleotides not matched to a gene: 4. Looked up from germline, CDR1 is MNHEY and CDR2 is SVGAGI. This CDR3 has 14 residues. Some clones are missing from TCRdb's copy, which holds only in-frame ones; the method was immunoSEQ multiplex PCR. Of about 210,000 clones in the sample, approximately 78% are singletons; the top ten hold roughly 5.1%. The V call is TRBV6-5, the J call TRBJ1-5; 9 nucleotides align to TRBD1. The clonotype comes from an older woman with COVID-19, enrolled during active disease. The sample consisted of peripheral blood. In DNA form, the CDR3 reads TGTGCCAGCAGTCAGGGACAGGGTTATCAGCCCCAGCATTTT. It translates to CASSQGQGYQPQHF.